A selection of T cell receptor beta chains follows, all from one sample in a study of T cells in Graves' hyperthyroidism and ophthalmopathy. Via MiXCR, TCRdb re-called the multiplex PCR reads, giving one row per CDR3 protein. The table has around 520,000 distinct CDR3 sequences, approximately 14% seen once. The specimen was blood. These receptors originate from a woman aged 18-29 years with Graves' hyperthyroidism. Both conserved end residues are part of each CDR3.

>14|TRBV2|TRBJ2-5
CASSPGAGQETQYF
>14|TRBV6-1|TRBJ1-1
CASPRGLSNTEAFF
>16|TRBV6-2/TRBV6-3|TRBJ1-5
CASSVPQGAGNQPQHF
>18|TRBV12-3/TRBV12-4|TRBJ1-5
CASSFSGTGGGWNQPQHF
>14|TRBV19|TRBJ2-7
CASKGSSGSLEQYF
>14|TRBV20-1|TRBJ2-1
CSILRKPSYNEQFF
>13|TRBV27|TRBJ2-1
CASSSPGYNEQFF
>17|TRBV25-1|TRBJ2-5
CASSELGTHTFEETQYF
>12|TRBV13|TRBJ1-2
CASSWTDGGYTF
>15|TRBV28|TRBJ2-3
CASKYRRGSTDTQYF